This TCR beta chain appears in the sequencing data of a study of T cells in Graves' hyperthyroidism and ophthalmopathy. What was amplified from RNA transcripts were TCR beta CDR3 regions. First-round RT-PCR with HTBI primers amplified the TCR CDR3 region. One entry per CDR3 protein, called by TCRdb with MiXCR from the multiplex PCR reads. The table lists some 350,000 distinct CDR3 sequences, about 20% of them singletons. This CDR3 region has 11 residues. CDR1 is SNHLY, CDR2 FYNNEI, per germline. V was trimmed by 7 bases and J by 7 bases, leaving 10 bases between them. The chain is built from TRBV2 and TRBJ2-5, with D perhaps TRBD1 or TRBD2 (5 bases each). The origin of this receptor is a woman between 18 and 29 years old with Graves' hyperthyroidism. The sample was blood. In nucleotides, the CDR3 is TGTGCCAGCACCGGGGCCCCGACCCAGTACTTC. It translates to CASTGAPTQYF. Variable domain in full (rest from reference TRBV2 and TRBJ2-5): EPEVTQTPSHQVTQMGQEVILRCVPISNHLYFYWYRQILGQKVEFLVSFYNNEISEKSEIFDDQFSVERPDGSNFTLKIRSTKLEDSAMYFCASTGAPTQYFGPGTRLLVL.